This TCR beta chain was identified during a study of CD8+ T cells in alopecia areata. Looking at the study overall: The SALT score measured affected scalp surface percentage in treated patients.

Sequencing templates came from extracted RNA that was reverse transcribed into cDNA. Only in-frame clones appear in the TCRdb table, and some are missing; sequencing was by immunoSEQ multiplex PCR. This sample carries 250,000 to 300,000 clones, 58% of them seen once, and the ten largest clones take about 1.8%. Study results and limitations: Lesional tissue from the scalp (especially in alopecia totalis/universalis) showed higher clonality than normal scalp. Many expanded lesional clones persisted during tofacitinib (in both scalp and blood).

Regarding treatment: oral pan-JAK inhibitor, 5-10 mg twice daily. With regard to this clone: Its antigen is not identified.

The material was CD4+ T cells sorted from blood, obtained at week 24, from a patient treated with tofacitinib. This clonotype was sampled from a human donor with alopecia areata.

The CDR3 nucleotides are TGTGCCAGCTCACCAGATGGACAGGGGGCTCGCGAGCAGTACTTC. It specifies CASSPDGQGAREQYF. This sequence joins TRBV18 and TRBJ2-7; the match to TRBD1 covers 11 bases. Germline CDR1 is KGHSH and CDR2 is LQKENI. V shed 2 bases, J shed 6 bases, and the junction held 6 bases outside the gene matches. CDR3 length equals 15 residues.